The source of this T cell receptor (beta chain) is a study of CD8+CD57+ T cells in acquired aplastic anemia. Germline V CDR1 and CDR2: DFQATT, SNEGSKA (reference sequence). With V trimmed by 0 bases and J by 9 bases, 8 bases remained unmatched. This CDR3 has 15 amino acids. This clonotype showed up just a few times. An expansion of CD8+CD57+ cells by flow cytometry had been shown in patients chosen for sequencing. Genomic DNA served as template for TCR beta VDJ and CDR3 profiling. TCRdb re-analysed the reads in MiXCR, keeping a single row per CDR3 protein. The table records around 190,000 distinct CDR3 sequences, approximately 48% of them present only once.

The gene calls are TRBV20-1 and TRBJ1-6; 7 bases match TRBD1. Sequenced sample: sorted CD4+, CD8+, or CD8+CD57+ T cells (not recorded which) from PBMCs. The clonotype originates from a human donor with aplastic anemia. As DNA, the CDR3 is TGCAGTGCTAGAGATCGACAGGGTAGTGGTTCACCCCTCCACTTT. As protein: CSARDRQGSGSPLHF.